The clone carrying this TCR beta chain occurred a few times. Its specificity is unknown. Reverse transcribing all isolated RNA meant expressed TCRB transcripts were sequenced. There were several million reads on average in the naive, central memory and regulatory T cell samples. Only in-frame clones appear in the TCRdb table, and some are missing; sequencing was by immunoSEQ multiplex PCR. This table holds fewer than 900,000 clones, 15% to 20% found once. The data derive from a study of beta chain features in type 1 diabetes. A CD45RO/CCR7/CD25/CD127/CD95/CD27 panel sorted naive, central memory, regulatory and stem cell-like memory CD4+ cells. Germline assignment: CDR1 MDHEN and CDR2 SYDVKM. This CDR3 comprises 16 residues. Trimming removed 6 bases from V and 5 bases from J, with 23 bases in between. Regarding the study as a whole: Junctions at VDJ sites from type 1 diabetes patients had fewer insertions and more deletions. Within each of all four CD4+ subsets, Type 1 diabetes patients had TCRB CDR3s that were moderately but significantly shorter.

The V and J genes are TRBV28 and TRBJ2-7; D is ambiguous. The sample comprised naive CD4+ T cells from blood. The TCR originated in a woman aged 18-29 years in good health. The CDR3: CASSPIIGAGFDEQYF. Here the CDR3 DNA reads TGTGCCAGCAGCCCCATCATAGGCGCAGGCTTTGACGAGCAGTACTTC.